Shown below are 10 T cell receptor beta chains from a single sample sequenced in a study of blood T cell repertoires in COVID-19. The assay was immunoSEQ multiplex PCR, and TCRdb's table has in-frame clones only and misses some. The table has 350,000 to 550,000 clones, around nine tenths seen once. Sequenced sample: peripheral blood. Receptor source: a woman between 25 and 40 years old with acute or convalescent COVID-19.

V usage is TRBV29-1 and J usage is TRBJ1-2; 11 bases map to TRBD1. Per germline, CDR1 SQVTM and CDR2 ANQGSEA. This CDR3 is built from 13 residues. Trimming at V came to 7 bases and at J to 5 bases, leaving 6 bases not matched to a gene. CDR3 nucleotides: TGCAGCGCTCCGGACAGGGGGCTTTATGGCTACACCTTC. Translation gives CSAPDRGLYGYTF.

CDR3 coding DNA: TGTGCCAGCAGCCCCCGACAGGGGCGGGATTCACCCCTCCACTTT. Protein: CASSPRQGRDSPLHF. The genes are TRBV7-9 and TRBJ1-6; 8 bases agree with TRBD1. The CDR3 length is 15 residues. V gave up 5 bases and J gave up 8 bases; unmatched junction bases: 8. The V gene's germline CDR1 is SEHNR and CDR2 FQNEAQ (reference sequence). The full variable domain, in which reference TRBV7-9 and TRBJ1-6 provide the parts outside the CDR3, is DTGVSQNPRHKITKRGQNVTFRCDPISEHNRLYWYRQTLGQGPEFLTYFQNEAQLEKSRLLSDRFSAERPKGSFSTLEIQRTEQGDSAMYLCASSPRQGRDSPLHFGNGTRLTVT.

The chain is built from TRBV6-5 and TRBJ1-2; D is undetermined. The germline V gene encodes CDR1 MNHEY and CDR2 SVGAGI. Trimming stripped 2 bases from V and 4 bases from J, with 14 bases between. This CDR3 comprises 15 residues. CDR3 region: CASSYDGADLYGYTF. For the CDR3, the DNA is TGTGCCAGCAGTTACGATGGAGCAGACCTCTATGGCTACACCTTC.

This chain connects TRBV6-1 to TRBJ1-3; D remains unclear. Between the trimmed V and J ends, which lost 1 base and 0 bases, there was a span of 7 bases. Germline values: CDR1 MNHNS, CDR2 SASEGT. The CDR3 is 15 amino acids. CDR3 nucleotide sequence: TGTGCCAGCAGTGAAGAACACCTCTCTGGAAACACCATATATTTT. Its translation: CASSEEHLSGNTIYF.

The J gene is TRBJ2-1, the V gene TRBV12-3 or TRBV12-4; D not resolved. Trimming stripped 6 bases from V and 5 bases from J, with 2 bases between. The CDR3 length is 10 residues. CDR3 loop: CASSNNEQFF. CDR3 in DNA: TGTGCCAGCAGCAACAATGAGCAGTTCTTC.

This chain's CDR3 is CASSVSGGVPYEQYF. In DNA, the CDR3 is TGTGCCAGCAGCGTGTCCGGAGGGGTCCCCTACGAGCAGTACTTC. This chain connects TRBV7-3 to TRBJ2-7; D is perhaps TRBD2 (6 bases). The CDR3 consists of 15 residues. Germline values: CDR1 SGHTA, CDR2 FQGTGA. Trimming took off 5 bases at V and 2 bases at J, with 16 bases between the two ends.

The chain is built from TRBV6-5 and TRBJ2-7; D call uncertain. This CDR3 is 16 amino acids long. The V gene's germline CDR1 is MNHEY and CDR2 SVGAGI. V shed 2 bases and J shed 0 bases, with 14 bases lying between them. CDR3 region: CASSYDKVPRSYEQYF. CDR3 bases: TGTGCCAGCAGTTACGACAAGGTTCCCCGCTCCTACGAGCAGTACTTC.

The rearrangement uses TRBV11-2 and TRBJ2-7, with a weak D call TRBD1 (6 bases). In germline, CDR1 is SGHAT, CDR2 FQNNGV. Trimming took off 0 bases at V and 2 bases at J, with 14 bases between the two ends. The CDR3 has 16 amino acids. The CDR3 nucleotides read TGTGCCAGCAGCTTAGATGGGGGCTCCCTTACCTACGAGCAGTACTTC. Translation: CASSLDGGSLTYEQYF.

V is TRBV5-1 and J is TRBJ1-2; tentative D call: TRBD1 (5 bases). This CDR3 region has 14 residues. Trimming removed 0 bases at V and 5 bases at J, with 11 bases between. Germline CDR1 and CDR2: SGHRS and YFSETQ. In nucleotides, the CDR3 is TGCGCCAGCAGCTTGGAAGGGACTTCTTATGGCTACACCTTC. Amino acids: CASSLEGTSYGYTF.

The chain links TRBV7-8 to TRBJ1-1, with D possibly matching TRBD1 (6 bases). Germline V CDR1 and CDR2: SGHVS, FQNEAQ. This CDR3 contains 15 residues. V shed 3 bases and J shed 1 base, with 12 bases lying between them. CDR3 sequence (DNA): TGTGCCAGCAGCTTGGGGAGGGGGGCGAACACTGAAGCTTTCTTT. This sequence encodes CASSLGRGANTEAFF.